The 12 T cell receptor beta chains given below trace back to one sample, sequenced in a study of Ad26.COV2.S vaccination and SARS-CoV-2 variants. This table comes from immunoSEQ multiplex PCR, and its TCRdb copy is limited to in-frame clones, with some not included. The sample consists of hundreds of thousands of clones, roughly 91% of them appearing once. As to treatment: some 20 received Ad26.COV2.S at low or high dose, single or two shots; five or six received placebo; per-sample allocation not given. At day 63 after the first vaccine or placebo injection, samples were drawn. The material was peripheral blood, obtained in a trial of Ad26.COV2.S vaccine versus placebo. The receptor set was obtained from a person aged 18-60 years who received the Ad26.COV2.S COVID-19 vaccine or a placebo.

The gene calls are TRBV12-3 or TRBV12-4 and TRBJ1-1, with a possible D match to TRBD1 (5 bases). V was pared by 6 bases and J by 6 bases, with 11 bases between. The CDR3 loop spans 12 amino acids. The CDR3 sequence: CASRQGTSEAFF. CDR3 DNA: TGTGCCAGCAGGCAGGGAACGTCTGAAGCTTTCTTT.

This chain uses TRBV6-5 with TRBJ1-6, with no clear D. CDR1 is MNHEY and CDR2 is SVGAGI in the germline V gene. This CDR3 contains 15 residues. V lost 3 bases and J lost 7, with 13 bases in between. CDR3 protein: CASSYFPGSNSPLHF. Here the CDR3 DNA reads TGTGCCAGCAGTTATTTTCCGGGGTCGAATTCACCCCTCCACTTT.

The chain uses TRBV2 and TRBJ2-1; 8 bases agree with TRBD1. Trimming took 6 bases from V and 2 from J; bases not matched to a gene: 3. CDR3 length: 14 residues. Germline values: CDR1 SNHLY, CDR2 FYNNEI. CDR3 bases: TGTGCCAGCAGGAAACAGGGGGCCTACAATGAGCAGTTCTTC. Its protein is CASRKQGAYNEQFF.

The rearrangement joins TRBV6-5 to TRBJ1-6; tentatively, D is TRBD1 (5 bases). The CDR3 sequence is 13 residues long. Germline values: CDR1 MNHEY, CDR2 SVGAGI. Trimming pared 0 bases from V and 10 bases from J, leaving 7 bases between. CDR3 DNA: TGTGCCAGCAGTTACTCGGGGGAATCACCCCTCCACTTT. The encoded protein is CASSYSGESPLHF.

The rearrangement joins TRBV6-5 to TRBJ2-1, with D perhaps TRBD2 (6 bases). Germline assignment: CDR1 MNHEY and CDR2 SVGAGI. Trimming shortened V by 7 bases and J by 5 bases, and 12 bases separated the two germline ends. This CDR3 spans 13 amino acids. The CDR3 sequence is CASTWGENNEQFF. The CDR3 DNA reads TGTGCCAGCACCTGGGGGGAAAACAATGAGCAGTTCTTC.

V gene TRBV29-1 combines with J gene TRBJ2-5; TRBD2 matches 7 bases. The CDR3 consists of 15 residues. J was trimmed by 1 base and V by 4 bases; bases with no gene match: 9. Germline lookup yields CDR1 SQVTM and CDR2 ANQGSEA. The CDR3 loop reads CSVVHLGGFQETQYF. The CDR3, as DNA: TGCAGCGTTGTTCACCTGGGGGGGTTCCAAGAGACCCAGTACTTC.

This sequence joins TRBV19 and TRBJ1-1; TRBD1 aligns across 7 bases. Trimming at V came to 5 bases and at J to 7 bases, leaving 13 bases not matched to a gene. The germline V gene has CDR1 LNHDA and CDR2 SQIVND (reference sequence). There are 15 residues in the CDR3. The DNA of the CDR3 is TGTGCCAGTAGTCTGGAGGGGGCGCGGGGTTTTGAAGCTTTCTTT. It yields the protein CASSLEGARGFEAFF.

The chain combines TRBV5-8 with TRBJ1-5; D gene ambiguous. The CDR3 extends over 15 amino acids. Germline V gives CDR1 SGHTS, CDR2 YDEGEE. Trimming removed 4 bases from V and 0 bases from J, with 11 bases in between. CDR3 sequence: CASSPGLNSNQPQHF. In DNA form, the CDR3 reads TGTGCCAGCAGCCCAGGACTTAATAGCAATCAGCCCCAGCATTTT. Variable domain in full (rest from reference TRBV5-8 and TRBJ1-5): EAGVTQSPTHLIKTRGQQATLRCSPISGHTSVYWYQQALGLGLQFLLWYDEGEERNRGNFPPRFSGRQFPNYSSELNVNALELEDSALYLCASSPGLNSNQPQHFGDGTRLSIL.

CDR3 nucleotide sequence: TGTGCCAGCAGCCGGGACAGCATTTACGAGCAGTACTTC. Translated, it gives CASSRDSIYEQYF. The chain joins TRBV11-2 to TRBJ2-7; 7 positions agree with TRBD1. The CDR3 is 13 residues long. CDR1 is SGHAT and CDR2 is FQNNGV in the germline V gene. The V segment lost 5 bases and the J segment 4 bases; nucleotides outside the gene matches: 5.

The V call is TRBV7-9, the J call TRBJ2-1; 9 positions match TRBD1. CDR1 and CDR2 from the germline V gene are SEHNR and FQNEAQ (reference sequence). This CDR3 contains 16 residues. The V gene end was trimmed by 5 bases and the J gene end by 5 bases; junction bases not matched to a gene: 10. CDR3 region: CASSPPRQGVHNEQFF. The CDR3 DNA follows: TGTGCCAGCAGCCCACCCCGACAGGGGGTTCACAATGAGCAGTTCTTC.

The rearrangement joins TRBV9 to TRBJ2-3; weak D call: TRBD2 (6 bases). CDR1 and CDR2 (germline): SGDLS, YYNGEE. This CDR3 region has 14 residues. V was clipped by 4 bases and J by 0 bases, with 9 bases between them. DNA of the CDR3: TGTGCCAGCAGCAGGAGCGGGAGCACAGATACGCAGTATTTT. Amino acids: CASSRSGSTDTQYF.

The chain links TRBV7-9 to TRBJ2-2; 13 nucleotides line up with TRBD2. The V and J ends lost 5 bases and 6 bases, in that order; junction bases with no gene match: 12. The CDR3 is 18 amino acids. Germline V gene sequence: CDR1 SEHNR, CDR2 FQNEAQ (reference sequence). DNA of the CDR3: TGTGCCAGCAGCCCCCTTATACTAGCGGGAGGGTTCGCCGGGGAGCTGTTTTTT. It codes for CASSPLILAGGFAGELFF.